The clone carrying this TCR beta chain has just a few counts. Its antigen is not identified. Trimming removed 9 bases from V and 4 bases from J, with 12 bases in between. The CDR3 is 12 amino acids. Germline assignment: CDR1 LNHDA and CDR2 SQIVND (reference sequence). This sample was taken from a study of T-cell memory formation after mild COVID-19. About the research overall: Clusters were largely donor specific. Overall study results and limits: What remained unconfirmed was the SARS-CoV-2 specificity of second-wave clones peaking on day 37. The appearance of some responding clones in pre-infection memory suggested that cross-reactive memory joined.

MiXCR was run by TCRdb on the 5' RACE reads, yielding one entry per CDR3 protein. The sample lists 470,000 or so distinct CDR3 sequences; roughly 20% were seen once. The clonotype was recovered from an adult woman who had mild COVID-19 (a few samples of this study predate the infection). Cell type and time point are not known. Material: PBMCs or a T cell subset sorted from them (not recorded which). V is TRBV19 and J is TRBJ1-2; no definite D call. The CDR3 spells CASKKTPYGYTF. CDR3 coding DNA: TGTGCCAGCAAGAAGACTCCCTATGGCTACACCTTC.